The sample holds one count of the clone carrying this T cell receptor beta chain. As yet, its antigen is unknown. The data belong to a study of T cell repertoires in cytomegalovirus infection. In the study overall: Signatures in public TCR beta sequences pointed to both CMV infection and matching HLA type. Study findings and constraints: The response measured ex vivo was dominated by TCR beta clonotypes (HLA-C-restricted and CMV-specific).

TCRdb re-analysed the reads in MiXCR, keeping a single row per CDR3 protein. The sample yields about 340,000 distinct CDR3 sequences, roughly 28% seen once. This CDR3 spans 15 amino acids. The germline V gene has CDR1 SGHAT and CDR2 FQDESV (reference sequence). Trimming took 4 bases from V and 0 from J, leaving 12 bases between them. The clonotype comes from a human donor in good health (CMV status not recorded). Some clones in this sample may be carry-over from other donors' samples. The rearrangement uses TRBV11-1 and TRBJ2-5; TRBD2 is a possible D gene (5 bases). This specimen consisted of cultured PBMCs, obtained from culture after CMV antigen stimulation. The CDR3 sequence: CASSSTGLDQETQYF. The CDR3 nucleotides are TGTGCCAGCAGCTCAACCGGACTGGACCAAGAGACCCAGTACTTC.